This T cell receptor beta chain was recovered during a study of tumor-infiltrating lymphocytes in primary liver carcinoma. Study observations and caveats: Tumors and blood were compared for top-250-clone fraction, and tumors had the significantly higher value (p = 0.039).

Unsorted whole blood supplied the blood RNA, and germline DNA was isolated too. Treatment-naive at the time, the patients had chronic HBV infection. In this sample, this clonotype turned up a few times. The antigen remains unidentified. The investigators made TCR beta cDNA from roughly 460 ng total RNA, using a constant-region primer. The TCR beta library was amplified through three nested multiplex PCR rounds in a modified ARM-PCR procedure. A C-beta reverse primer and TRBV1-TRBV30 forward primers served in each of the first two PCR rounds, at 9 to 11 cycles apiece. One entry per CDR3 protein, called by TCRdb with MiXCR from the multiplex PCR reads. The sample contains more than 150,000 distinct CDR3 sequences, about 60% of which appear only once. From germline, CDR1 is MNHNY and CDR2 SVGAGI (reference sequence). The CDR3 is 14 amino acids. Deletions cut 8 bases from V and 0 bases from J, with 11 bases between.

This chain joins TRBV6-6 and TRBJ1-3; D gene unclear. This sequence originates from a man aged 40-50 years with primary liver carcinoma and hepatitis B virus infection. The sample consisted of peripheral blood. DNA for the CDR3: TGTGCCAGCGCAGAGCCGGCCTCTGGAAACACCATATATTTT. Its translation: CASAEPASGNTIYF.